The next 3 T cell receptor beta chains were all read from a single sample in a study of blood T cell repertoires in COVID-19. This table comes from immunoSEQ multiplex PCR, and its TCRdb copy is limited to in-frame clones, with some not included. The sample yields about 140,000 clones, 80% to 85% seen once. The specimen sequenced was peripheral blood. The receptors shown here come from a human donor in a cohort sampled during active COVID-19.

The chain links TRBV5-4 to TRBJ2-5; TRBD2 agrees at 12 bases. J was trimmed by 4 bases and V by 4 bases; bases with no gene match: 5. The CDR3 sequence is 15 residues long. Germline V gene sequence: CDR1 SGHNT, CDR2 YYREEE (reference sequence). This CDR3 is CASSPGLAGGETQYF. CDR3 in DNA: TGTGCCAGCAGCCCGGGACTAGCGGGCGGAGAGACCCAGTACTTC.

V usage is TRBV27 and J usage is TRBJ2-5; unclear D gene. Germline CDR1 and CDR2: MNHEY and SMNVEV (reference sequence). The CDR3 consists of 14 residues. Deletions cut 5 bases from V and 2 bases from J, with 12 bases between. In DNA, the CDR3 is TGTGCCAGCAGTCCCTCTGGCAGGCAAGAGACCCAGTACTTC. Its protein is CASSPSGRQETQYF.

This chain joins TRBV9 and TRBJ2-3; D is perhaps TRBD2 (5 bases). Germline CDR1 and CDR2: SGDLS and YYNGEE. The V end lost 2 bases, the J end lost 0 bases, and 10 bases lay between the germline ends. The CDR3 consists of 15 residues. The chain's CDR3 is CASSVTGGSTDTQYF. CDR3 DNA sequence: TGTGCCAGCAGCGTGACGGGCGGGAGCACAGATACGCAGTATTTT. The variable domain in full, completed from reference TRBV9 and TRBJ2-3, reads DSGVTQTPKHLITATGQRVTLRCSPRSGDLSVYWYQQSLDQGLQFLIQYYNGEERAKGNILERFSAQQFPDLHSELNLSSLELGDSALYFCASSVTGGSTDTQYFGPGTRLTVL.